This T cell receptor beta chain was sequenced in a study of vaccination and CD4 T cells after COVID-19. At the level of the study: Either the Pfizer-BioNTech BNT162b2 or Moderna mRNA-1273 vaccine was given as two doses. General study results and limits: A relatively small number of convalescent patients were studied, and no early post-infection timepoints were included.

The Oncomine TCR Beta short-read assay sequenced DNA from cultured CD4+ T cells. TCRdb independently ran MiXCR on the PCR reads; one entry per CDR3 protein. This sample has about 9,200 distinct CDR3 sequences, with approximately 60% found just once. Comment on this clonotype: What it binds is not known. At one end, the junction sequence differs from germline, possibly due to a read error.

Treatment noted: roughly 10-day PBMC culture with coronavirus spike peptide pools or control peptides (ViraFEST assay). Half-medium replacement with fresh IL-2 medium took place on days 3 and 7. The CDR3 runs to 14 residues. Germline loops: CDR1 SSHAT, CDR2 FNYEAQ (reference sequence). V gene TRBV7-7 combines with J gene TRBJ2-3; the D is unclear. Sequencing was performed on CD4+ T cells from blood, cultured in vitro. The sequence was obtained from a human donor who had recovered from COVID-19. CDR3 loop: CASSALRPTDTQYF. DNA of the CDR3: TGTGCTAGCAGCGCCCTCCGGCCCACAGATACGCAGTATTTT.